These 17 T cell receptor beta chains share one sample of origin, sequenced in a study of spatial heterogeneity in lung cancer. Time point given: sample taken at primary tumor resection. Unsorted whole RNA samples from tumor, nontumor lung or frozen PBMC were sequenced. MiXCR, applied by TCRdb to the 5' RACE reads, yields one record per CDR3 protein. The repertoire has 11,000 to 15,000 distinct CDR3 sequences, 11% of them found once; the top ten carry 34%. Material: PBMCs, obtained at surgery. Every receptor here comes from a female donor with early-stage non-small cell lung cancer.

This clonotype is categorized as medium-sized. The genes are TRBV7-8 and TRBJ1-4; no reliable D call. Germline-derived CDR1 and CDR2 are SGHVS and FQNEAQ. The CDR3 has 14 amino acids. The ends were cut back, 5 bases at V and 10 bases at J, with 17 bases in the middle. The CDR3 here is CASSPQAPEGKLFF. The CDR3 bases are TGTGCCAGCAGCCCCCAGGCCCCGGAGGGAAAACTGTTTTTT.

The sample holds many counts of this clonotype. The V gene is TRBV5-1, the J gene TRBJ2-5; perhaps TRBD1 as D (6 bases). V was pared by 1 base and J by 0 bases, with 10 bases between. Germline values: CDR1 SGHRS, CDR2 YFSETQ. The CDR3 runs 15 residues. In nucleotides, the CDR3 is TGCGCCAGCAGCTTGCAGGGGCAGTACCAAGAGACCCAGTACTTC. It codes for CASSLQGQYQETQYF. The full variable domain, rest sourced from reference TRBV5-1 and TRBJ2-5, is KAGVTQTPRYLIKTRGQQVTLSCSPISGHRSVSWYQQTPGQGLQFLFEYFSETQRNKGNFPGRFSGRQFSNSRSEMNVSTLELGDSALYLCASSLQGQYQETQYFGPGTRLLVL.

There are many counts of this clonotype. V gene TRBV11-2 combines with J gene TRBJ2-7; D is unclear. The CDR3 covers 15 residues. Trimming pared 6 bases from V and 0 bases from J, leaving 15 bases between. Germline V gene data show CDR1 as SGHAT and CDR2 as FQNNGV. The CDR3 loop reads CASRKKREASYEQYF. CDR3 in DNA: TGTGCCAGCAGGAAGAAAAGGGAAGCCTCCTACGAGCAGTACTTC.

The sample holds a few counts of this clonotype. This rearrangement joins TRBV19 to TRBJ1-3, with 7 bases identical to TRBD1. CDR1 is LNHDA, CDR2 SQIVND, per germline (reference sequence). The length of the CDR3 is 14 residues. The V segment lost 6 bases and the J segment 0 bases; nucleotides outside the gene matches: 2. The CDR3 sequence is CASRDRNSGNTIYF. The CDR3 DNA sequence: TGTGCCAGTAGGGACAGGAACTCTGGAAACACCATATATTTT.

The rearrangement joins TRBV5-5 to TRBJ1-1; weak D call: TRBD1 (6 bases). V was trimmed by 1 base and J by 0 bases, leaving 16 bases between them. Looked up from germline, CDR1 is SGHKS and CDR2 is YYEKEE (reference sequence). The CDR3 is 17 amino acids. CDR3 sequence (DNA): TGTGCCAGCAGCTTGTATCCTGGACAGTTTATGAACACTGAAGCTTTCTTT. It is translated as CASSLYPGQFMNTEAFF. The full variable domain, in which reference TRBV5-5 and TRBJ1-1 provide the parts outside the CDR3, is DAGVTQSPTHLIKTRGQQVTLRCSPISGHKSVSWYQQVLGQGPQFIFQYYEKEERGRGNFPDRFSARQFPNYSSELNVNALLLGDSALYLCASSLYPGQFMNTEAFFGQGTRLTVV.

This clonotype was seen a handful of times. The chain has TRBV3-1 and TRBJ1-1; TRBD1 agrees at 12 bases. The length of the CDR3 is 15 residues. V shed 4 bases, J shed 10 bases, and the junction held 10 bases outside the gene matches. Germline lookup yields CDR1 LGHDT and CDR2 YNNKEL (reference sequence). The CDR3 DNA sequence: TGTGCCAGCAGCCCGAGGGACAGGGGGCGAGTAGGAGCTTTCTTT. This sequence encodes CASSPRDRGRVGAFF.

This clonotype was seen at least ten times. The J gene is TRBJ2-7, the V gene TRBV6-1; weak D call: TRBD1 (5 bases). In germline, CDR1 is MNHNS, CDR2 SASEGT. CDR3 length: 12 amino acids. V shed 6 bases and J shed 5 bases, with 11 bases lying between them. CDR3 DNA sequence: TGTGCCAGCAGCGTCCAGGGTAACGAGCAGTACTTC. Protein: CASSVQGNEQYF.

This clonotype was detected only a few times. CDR3 coding DNA: TGCGCCAGCAGCAACGGGGGCACCGGGGAGCTGTTTTTT. It translates to CASSNGGTGELFF. This rearrangement joins TRBV5-1 to TRBJ2-2, with a possible D match to TRBD2 (6 bases). CDR1 is SGHRS and CDR2 is YFSETQ in the germline V gene. V was shortened by 4 bases and J by 4 bases, with 8 bases between the two germline ends. This CDR3 region has 13 residues.

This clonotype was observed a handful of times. The CDR3 sequence: CASSASAWGTSKETQYF. The CDR3 DNA reads TGTGCCAGCAGTGCCTCCGCGTGGGGGACTAGTAAAGAGACCCAGTACTTC. The chain links TRBV6-1 to TRBJ2-5; 8 nucleotides line up with TRBD2. Germline trimming cut 4 bases from V and 3 bases from J; bases unmatched to any gene: 13. Per germline, CDR1 MNHNS and CDR2 SASEGT. The CDR3 loop spans 17 amino acids.

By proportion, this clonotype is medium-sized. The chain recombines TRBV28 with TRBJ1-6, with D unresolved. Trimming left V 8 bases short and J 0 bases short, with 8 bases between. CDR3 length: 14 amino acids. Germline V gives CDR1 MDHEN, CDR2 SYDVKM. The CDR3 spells CASGESSYNSPLHF. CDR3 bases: TGTGCCAGCGGTGAAAGCTCCTATAATTCACCCCTCCACTTT.

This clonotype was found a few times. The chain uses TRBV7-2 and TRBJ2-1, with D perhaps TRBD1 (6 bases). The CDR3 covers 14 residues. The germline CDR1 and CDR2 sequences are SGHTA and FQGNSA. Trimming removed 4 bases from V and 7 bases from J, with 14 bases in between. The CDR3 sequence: CASSSLVGANEQFF. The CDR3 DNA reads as TGTGCCAGCAGCTCCCTCGTGGGGGCGAATGAGCAGTTCTTC.

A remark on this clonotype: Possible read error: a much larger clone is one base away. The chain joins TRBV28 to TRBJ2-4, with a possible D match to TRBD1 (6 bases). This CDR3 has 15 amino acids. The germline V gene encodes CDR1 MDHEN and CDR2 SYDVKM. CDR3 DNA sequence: TGTGTCAGCACCCCAGCACAGGGCGCCAAAAACATTCAGTACTTC. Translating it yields CVSTPAQGAKNIQYF.

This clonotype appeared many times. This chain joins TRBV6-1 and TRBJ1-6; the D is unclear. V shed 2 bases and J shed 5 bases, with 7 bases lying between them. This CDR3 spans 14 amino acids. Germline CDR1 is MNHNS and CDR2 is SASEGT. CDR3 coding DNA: TGTGCCAGCAGTGAAATTCAGGATAATTCACCCCTCCACTTT. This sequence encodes CASSEIQDNSPLHF.

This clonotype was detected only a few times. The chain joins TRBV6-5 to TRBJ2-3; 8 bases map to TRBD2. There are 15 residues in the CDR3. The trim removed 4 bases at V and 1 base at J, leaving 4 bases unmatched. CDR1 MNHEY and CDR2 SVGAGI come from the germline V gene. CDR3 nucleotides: TGTGCCAGCAGTTCCCTTAGCGGGGGCACAGATACGCAGTATTTT. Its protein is CASSSLSGGTDTQYF.

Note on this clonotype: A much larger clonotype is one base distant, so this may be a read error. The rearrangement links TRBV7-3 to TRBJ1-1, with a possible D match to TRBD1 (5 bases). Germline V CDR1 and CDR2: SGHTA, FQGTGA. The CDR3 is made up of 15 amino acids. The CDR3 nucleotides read TGTGTCAGCAGCTTAACGGACGGGGCGAACACTGAAGCTTTCTTT. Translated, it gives CVSSLTDGANTEAFF.

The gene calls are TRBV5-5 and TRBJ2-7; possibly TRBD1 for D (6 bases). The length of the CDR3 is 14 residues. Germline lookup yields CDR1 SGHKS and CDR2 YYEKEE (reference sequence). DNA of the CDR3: TGTGTCACGTCTTGGACAGCTCTTACCTACGAGCAGTACTTC. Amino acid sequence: CVTSWTALTYEQYF.

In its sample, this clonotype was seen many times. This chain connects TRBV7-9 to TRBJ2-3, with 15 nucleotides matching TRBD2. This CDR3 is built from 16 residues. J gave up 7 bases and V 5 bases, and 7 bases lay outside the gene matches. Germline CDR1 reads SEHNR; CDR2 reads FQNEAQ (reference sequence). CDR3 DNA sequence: TGTGCCAGCAGCATGGGACTAGCGGGGGGTATAAATACGCAGTATTTT. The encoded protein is CASSMGLAGGINTQYF.